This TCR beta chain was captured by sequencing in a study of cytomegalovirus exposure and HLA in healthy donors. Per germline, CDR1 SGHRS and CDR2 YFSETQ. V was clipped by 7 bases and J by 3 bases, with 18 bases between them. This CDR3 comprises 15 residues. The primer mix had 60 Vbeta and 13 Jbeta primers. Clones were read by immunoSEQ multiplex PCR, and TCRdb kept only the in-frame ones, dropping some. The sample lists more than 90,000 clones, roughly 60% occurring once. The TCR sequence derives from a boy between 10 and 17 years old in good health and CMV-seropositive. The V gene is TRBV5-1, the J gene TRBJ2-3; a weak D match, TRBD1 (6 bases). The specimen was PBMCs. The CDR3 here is CASGTRGRETDTQYF. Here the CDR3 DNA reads TGCGCCAGCGGCACCAGGGGCAGGGAGACAGATACGCAGTATTTT.